A selection of T cell receptor beta chains follows, all from one sample in a study of glioma-infiltrating T cells after dendritic cell vaccination. Produced via immunoSEQ multiplex PCR; TCRdb's table is partial and in-frame only. The sample gives 65,000 to 90,000 clones, almost 85% of which show up once; roughly 2% is in the top ten. The material was blood, obtained before dendritic cell vaccination. The receptors derive from a human donor with glioblastoma. CDR3s include the opening cysteine and the closing phenylalanine or tryptophan. D genes are given only for firm matches. Expanded clones get a size class; other rows say once, few or many, or leave the size out.

j_call | d_call | v_call | clone_size | cdr3_nt | cdr3_aa
TRBJ1-3 | NA | TRBV18 | NA | TGTGCCAGCTCACGCATTCCTCCCCCCGCGGACAGCTCTGGAAACACCATATATTTT | CASSRIPPPADSSGNTIYF
TRBJ1-6 | NA | TRBV27 | once | TGTGCCAGCAGTTTAAGGCCAGGGCATAATTCACCCCTCCACTTT | CASSLRPGHNSPLHF
TRBJ1-1 | NA | TRBV6-5 | NA | TGTGCCAGCAGTTACTTGGCGGTTGCTGAAGCTTTCTTT | CASSYLAVAEAFF
TRBJ1-2 | NA | TRBV10-3 | few | TGTGCCATCTCTTTGGACAGCCTAGGGGGCTACACCTTC | CAISLDSLGGYTF
TRBJ2-1 | TRBD2 | TRBV5-4 | NA | TGTGCCAGCAGCTTGAGGACTAGCGGGAGGCTCAATGAGCAGTTCTTC | CASSLRTSGRLNEQFF
TRBJ1-1 | TRBD1 | TRBV5-1 | NA | TGCGCCAGCAGACAGGGGGCGAATGTTGTGCGAGCTTTCTTT | CASRQGANVVRAFF
TRBJ2-7 | TRBD2 | TRBV13 | few | TGTGCCAGCAGCAGACATTGGGGGACTAGCGTCTACGAGCAGTACTTC | CASSRHWGTSVYEQYF
TRBJ1-2 | NA | TRBV10-3 | once | TGTGCCATCAGTGAGTCTAGGACGGGGGGCTACACCTTC | CAISESRTGGYTF
TRBJ1-1 | NA | TRBV30 | NA | TGTGCCTGGAGTGTGCGGTGGGACACTGAAGCTTTCTTT | CAWSVRWDTEAFF
TRBJ2-5 | TRBD1 | TRBV5-4 | once | TGTGCCAGCAGCTTTACAGGGGGCCTGGAGACCCAGTACTTC | CASSFTGGLETQYF
TRBJ1-2 | NA | TRBV25-1 | NA | TGTGCCAGCAGTGCCAGGGGACGTTATGGCTACACCTTC | CASSARGRYGYTF
TRBJ2-7 | NA | TRBV18 | NA | TGTGCCAGCTCACCATACAGGGACGAGCAGTACTTC | CASSPYRDEQYF
TRBJ1-4 | NA | TRBV27 | NA | TGTGCCAGTTCTTCTCAGGGGATGGGAAAACTGTTTTTT | CASSSQGMGKLFF
TRBJ1-4 | NA | TRBV5-1 | few | TGCGCCAGCAGCTTGGGACACGAAAATGAAAAACTGTTTTTT | CASSLGHENEKLFF
TRBJ2-1 | TRBD1 | TRBV28 | few | TGTGCCAGCAGTCCCCGACAGGGTCGGAATGAGCAGTTCTTC | CASSPRQGRNEQFF
TRBJ1-2 | TRBD1 | TRBV30 | once | TGTGCCTGGAGGCCGGGACAGATAACTAACTATGGCTACACCTTC | CAWRPGQITNYGYTF
TRBJ1-1 | TRBD1 | TRBV29-1 | NA | TGCAGCGTGGGAGACAGGGGGAGGTCTGAAGCTTTCTTT | CSVGDRGRSEAFF
TRBJ1-2 | NA | TRBV27 | once | TGTGCCAGCAGGTCAGGGATTAACTATGGCTACACCTTC | CASRSGINYGYTF
TRBJ1-1 | TRBD1 | TRBV6-6 | NA | TGTGCCAGCAGTTACACACAGGGGTCGGCTGAAGCTTTCTTT | CASSYTQGSAEAFF
TRBJ2-1 | NA | TRBV10-3 | NA | TGTGCCATCAGTGGAACAAGGGGCGCTATGAGCTCCTACAATGAGCAGTTCTTC | CAISGTRGAMSSYNEQFF
TRBJ1-5 | NA | TRBV7-9 | few | TGTGCCAGCAGCTTGGGGGCAGATCAGCCCCAGCATTTT | CASSLGADQPQHF
TRBJ2-2 | TRBD1 | TRBV6-1 | NA | TGTGCCAGCAGTGAAGCCGGGACAGGGTCCGCCGGGGAGCTGTTTTTT | CASSEAGTGSAGELFF
TRBJ1-2 | NA | TRBV7-9 | few | TGTGCCAGCAGCCTTATAAACTCAGGGGATTCTGGCTACACCTTC | CASSLINSGDSGYTF
TRBJ2-1 | NA | TRBV5-1 | once | TGCGCCAGCAAAAGGTCTCCTTCAGACTATAATGAGCAGTTCTTC | CASKRSPSDYNEQFF
TRBJ2-1 | NA | TRBV7-9 | NA | TGTGCCAGCAGTCGAAAACCCCTGGCGGTAGGCTCCTACAATGAGCAGTTCTTC | CASSRKPLAVGSYNEQFF
TRBJ1-6 | NA | TRBV6-4 | NA | TGTGCCAGCAGCTTACAGGGCTATAATTCACCCCTCCACTTT | CASSLQGYNSPLHF
TRBJ1-5 | NA | TRBV5-1 | NA | TGCGCCAGCAGCTTGGAGGGAGACAGGAATCAGCCCCAGCATTTT | CASSLEGDRNQPQHF